The clone carrying this TCR beta chain was counted once. Antigen: not known. This record comes from a study of shared clonotypes between healthy human individuals. Researchers divided each subset's genomic DNA evenly across several immunoSEQ plates. Profiled with immunoSEQ multiplex PCR; TCRdb holds only in-frame clones, not every one. This repertoire shows about a million clones, approximately 75% found once; its top ten account for approximately 0.9%. Findings and caveats of the study: Across subsets, estimated richness was generally greater for naive than for memory populations.

Germline-derived CDR1 and CDR2 are SGHTA and FQGNSA. Unmatched junction bases numbered 5, after V lost 2 bases and J lost 4 bases. The CDR3 has 14 amino acids. The sequenced sample consisted of memory CD4+ T cells from PBMCs. Subset given: CD45RA-negative fraction. This clonotype originated in a man younger than 35 in good health. Some clones in this sample may be carry-over from other donors' samples. This rearrangement joins TRBV7-2 to TRBJ2-7, with 7 bases identical to TRBD2. The DNA of the CDR3 is TGTGCCAGCAGCTTACAGCCTAGCGGATACGAGCAGTACTTC. Its translation is CASSLQPSGYEQYF. Complete variable domain (other parts from reference TRBV7-2 and TRBJ2-7): GAGVSQSPSNKVTEKGKDVELRCDPISGHTALYWYRQSLGQGLEFLIYFQGNSAPDKSGLPSDRFSAERTGGSVSTLTIQRTQQEDSAVYLCASSLQPSGYEQYFGPGTRLTVT.